This is a list of T cell receptor beta chains from one sample in a study of shared clonotypes between healthy human individuals. The data were produced by immunoSEQ multiplex PCR, yet TCRdb's version contains in-frame clones alone and is incomplete. The sample carries more than 2,000,000 clones, 85% to 95% recorded once. The specimen sequenced was naive CD4+ T cells from PBMCs. All receptors come from a man younger than 35 in good health. Some clones in this sample may be carry-over from other donors' samples. Each CDR3 is given with its conserved first and last residue. D genes are given only for firm matches. Rows may omit the clone size; those that give it use once, few, many or a size class.

V gene: TRBV7-2
clone size: -
D gene: TRBD2
J gene: TRBJ2-5
CDR3 protein: CASSPSGEGTQYF
CDR3 DNA: TGTGCCAGCAGCCCCTCCGGGGAGGGGACCCAGTACTTC

V gene: TRBV28
clone size: -
D gene: -
J gene: TRBJ1-2
CDR3 protein: CAGGGANYGYTF
CDR3 DNA: TGTGCCGGGGGTGGGGCTAACTATGGCTACACCTTC

V gene: TRBV4-3
clone size: -
D gene: -
J gene: TRBJ1-1
CDR3 protein: CASSQEVGGNTEAFF
CDR3 DNA: TGCGCCAGCAGCCAAGAGGTTGGGGGGAACACTGAAGCTTTCTTT

V gene: TRBV5-1
clone size: once
D gene: TRBD1
J gene: TRBJ1-2
CDR3 protein: CASSPPGQATNGYTF
CDR3 DNA: TGCGCCAGCAGCCCCCCCGGACAGGCCACGAATGGCTACACCTTC

V gene: TRBV6-5
clone size: -
D gene: TRBD1
J gene: TRBJ1-3
CDR3 protein: CASSSRDRGNTIYF
CDR3 DNA: TGTGCCAGCAGTTCCCGGGACAGGGGAAACACCATATATTTT

V gene: TRBV11-3
clone size: -
D gene: TRBD1
J gene: TRBJ2-1
CDR3 protein: CASSPDRVVDDEQFF
CDR3 DNA: TGTGCCAGCAGCCCAGACAGGGTGGTCGACGATGAGCAGTTCTTC

V gene: TRBV28
clone size: -
D gene: TRBD2
J gene: TRBJ2-3
CDR3 protein: CASSTTSGSPDTQYF
CDR3 DNA: TGTGCCAGCAGTACGACTAGCGGGAGTCCCGATACGCAGTATTTT

V gene: TRBV5-6
clone size: once
D gene: -
J gene: TRBJ1-1
CDR3 protein: CASSLVRGTNTEAFF
CDR3 DNA: TGTGCCAGCAGCTTGGTTCGGGGGACGAACACTGAAGCTTTCTTT

V gene: TRBV27
clone size: -
D gene: -
J gene: TRBJ1-1
CDR3 protein: CASSPLGRGEAFF
CDR3 DNA: TGTGCCAGCAGTCCCCTTGGGCGGGGAGAAGCTTTCTTT

V gene: TRBV28
clone size: -
D gene: TRBD1
J gene: TRBJ2-3
CDR3 protein: CASRDRATDTQYF
CDR3 DNA: TGTGCCAGCAGGGACAGGGCTACAGATACGCAGTATTTT

V gene: TRBV4-3
clone size: -
D gene: -
J gene: TRBJ2-7
CDR3 protein: CASSQRQSNYYEQYF
CDR3 DNA: TGCGCCAGCAGCCAAAGGCAGAGCAACTACTACGAGCAGTACTTC

V gene: TRBV11-3
clone size: -
D gene: TRBD2
J gene: TRBJ2-1
CDR3 protein: CASSLGAGNHNEQFF
CDR3 DNA: TGTGCCAGCAGCTTAGGAGCGGGGAACCACAATGAGCAGTTCTTC

V gene: TRBV2
clone size: -
D gene: -
J gene: TRBJ1-6
CDR3 protein: CASSVTDQNSPLHF
CDR3 DNA: TGTGCCAGCAGTGTGACGGACCAGAATTCACCCCTCCACTTT

V gene: TRBV21-1
clone size: -
D gene: -
J gene: TRBJ2-7
CDR3 protein: CASTRRPSWQYF
CDR3 DNA: TGTGCCAGCACCAGACGACCCAGTTGGCAGTACTTC

V gene: TRBV19
clone size: -
D gene: -
J gene: TRBJ1-1
CDR3 protein: CASSLWGNTEAFF
CDR3 DNA: TGTGCCAGTAGTCTGTGGGGGAACACTGAAGCTTTCTTT

V gene: TRBV14
clone size: few
D gene: TRBD1
J gene: TRBJ1-1
CDR3 protein: CASSRQGNTEAFF
CDR3 DNA: TGTGCCAGCAGCCGACAGGGAAACACTGAAGCTTTCTTT

V gene: TRBV5-1
clone size: -
D gene: -
J gene: TRBJ2-7
CDR3 protein: CASRKDHYEQYF
CDR3 DNA: TGCGCCAGCCGGAAGGACCACTACGAGCAGTACTTC

V gene: TRBV5-1
clone size: -
D gene: TRBD1
J gene: TRBJ2-2
CDR3 protein: CASSLEGTGGTGELFF
CDR3 DNA: TGCGCCAGCAGCTTGGAGGGGACAGGGGGCACCGGGGAGCTGTTTTTT

V gene: TRBV5-1
clone size: -
D gene: -
J gene: TRBJ2-2
CDR3 protein: CASREGVTGELFF
CDR3 DNA: TGCGCCAGCAGGGAAGGGGTCACCGGGGAGCTGTTTTTT

V gene: TRBV29-1
clone size: few
D gene: -
J gene: TRBJ1-1
CDR3 protein: CSVETYGMGGTEAFF
CDR3 DNA: TGCAGCGTTGAAACCTATGGCATGGGAGGCACTGAAGCTTTCTTT

V gene: TRBV5-4
clone size: -
D gene: TRBD1
J gene: TRBJ1-2
CDR3 protein: CASSLDRGNYGYTF
CDR3 DNA: TGTGCCAGCAGCTTGGACAGGGGTAACTATGGCTACACCTTC

V gene: TRBV27
clone size: -
D gene: -
J gene: TRBJ2-1
CDR3 protein: CASSLSRSSYNEQFF
CDR3 DNA: TGTGCCAGCAGTTTATCTCGCAGCTCCTACAATGAGCAGTTCTTC

V gene: TRBV30
clone size: -
D gene: TRBD2
J gene: TRBJ2-3
CDR3 protein: CAWNDGAGDTDTQYF
CDR3 DNA: TGTGCCTGGAACGACGGAGCGGGAGACACAGATACGCAGTATTTT

V gene: TRBV15
clone size: -
D gene: -
J gene: TRBJ2-5
CDR3 protein: CATSRVNQGETQYF
CDR3 DNA: TGTGCCACCAGCAGAGTAAATCAGGGTGAGACCCAGTACTTC

V gene: TRBV20-1
clone size: -
D gene: TRBD2
J gene: TRBJ2-1
CDR3 protein: CSATGTSFQFF
CDR3 DNA: TGCAGTGCTACCGGGACTAGCTTTCAGTTCTTC

V gene: TRBV6-6
clone size: -
D gene: -
J gene: TRBJ2-3
CDR3 protein: CASSYSTGLDTQYF
CDR3 DNA: TGTGCCAGCAGTTACTCGACAGGCCTCGATACGCAGTATTTT

V gene: TRBV5-1
clone size: -
D gene: -
J gene: TRBJ2-3
CDR3 protein: CASSFPREGTDTQYF
CDR3 DNA: TGCGCCAGCAGCTTCCCCCGTGAGGGCACAGATACGCAGTATTTT

V gene: TRBV5-4
clone size: -
D gene: -
J gene: TRBJ2-5
CDR3 protein: CASLKGPEQETQYF
CDR3 DNA: TGTGCCAGCCTAAAGGGCCCGGAGCAAGAGACCCAGTACTTC

V gene: TRBV7-3
clone size: -
D gene: -
J gene: TRBJ2-1
CDR3 protein: CASSLIFSPYNEQFF
CDR3 DNA: TGTGCCAGCAGCTTAATTTTTAGCCCATACAATGAGCAGTTCTTC

V gene: TRBV27
clone size: -
D gene: -
J gene: TRBJ1-5
CDR3 protein: CASSSSRGDYNQPQHF
CDR3 DNA: TGTGCCAGCAGTTCTTCTAGGGGGGACTACAATCAGCCCCAGCATTTT

V gene: TRBV9
clone size: few
D gene: -
J gene: TRBJ1-5
CDR3 protein: CASSLDGNQPQHF
CDR3 DNA: TGTGCCAGCAGCCTGGACGGGAATCAGCCCCAGCATTTT